The sequence of this TCR beta chain was determined in a study of blood T cell repertoires in COVID-19. About the study: Whether acute or convalescent, the COVID-19 samples came from the United States, Italy and Spain. From T cells, B-cell-depleted T cells, or PBMCs came the material, which was cDNA or gDNA.

In the authors' methods: Nucleated cell counts were estimated from reference gene primer amplification. Clones were sequenced by immunoSEQ multiplex PCR, and TCRdb holds only the in-frame ones, with some missing. The V and J calls and clone size are taken from that table; D and trimming were inferred from the DNA. Of 310,000 or so clones in the sample, roughly 83% were seen once. Trimming took 5 bases from V and 7 from J; bases not matched to a gene: 8. The CDR3 is 14 amino acids. The germline gives CDR1 SGHTA, CDR2 FQGNSA. The chain recombines TRBV7-2 with TRBJ2-1, with 7 bases identical to TRBD1. The sequence was collected from a woman aged 50 to 65 with acute or convalescent COVID-19. Material: peripheral blood. The DNA for the CDR3 is TGTGCCAGCAGCGTTAGAATACAGGGGAATGAGCAGTTCTTC. Translating it yields CASSVRIQGNEQFF. Supplemented by reference TRBV7-2 and TRBJ2-1, the full variable domain reads GAGVSQSPSNKVTEKGKDVELRCDPISGHTALYWYRQSLGQGLEFLIYFQGNSAPDKSGLPSDRFSAERTGGSVSTLTIQRTQQEDSAVYLCASSVRIQGNEQFFGPGTRLTVL.